This T cell receptor (beta chain) came from a study of T cells after yellow fever vaccination. Study-wide background: Preparation used SMART-Seq v4 Ultra Low Input for the low-cell-number fractions.

Each CDR3 protein is one row after TCRdb ran MiXCR on the 5' RACE reads. The repertoire consists of 350,000 to 450,000 distinct CDR3 sequences, with around a sixth occurring once and the leading ten covering roughly a sixth. General study findings and limits: Most clones from primary vaccination were detected again post-booster (about 96% CD4, 88% CD8).

Remarks on this clonotype: The antigen is undetermined.

Trimming cost V 6 bases and J 4 bases; bases outside gene matches: 7. The CDR3 spans 14 residues. Germline V gives CDR1 LGHNA, CDR2 YSLEER. This clonotype originated in a man in his late teens or twenties who received the YFV17D yellow fever vaccine. The chain carries TRBV4-3 and TRBJ1-1; 8 nucleotides line up with TRBD1. This specimen consisted of PBMCs, obtained before the yellow fever booster vaccination. The CDR3 region is CASRRTGGGTEAFF. The CDR3 DNA follows: TGCGCCAGCAGACGTACAGGGGGAGGCACTGAAGCTTTCTTT.